The clone carrying this T cell receptor (beta chain) appeared a few times. The data derive from a study of blood T cell repertoires in COVID-19. Study details: Sites across the United States, Italy and Spain contributed samples from acute and convalescent COVID-19.

Profiling relied on immunoSEQ multiplex PCR, and the TCRdb table lists in-frame clones only, not all of them. The table has about 69,000 clones, 70% to 85% seen once. Germline lookup yields CDR1 MNHEY and CDR2 SVGAGI. Trimming at V came to 4 bases and at J to 4 bases, leaving 8 bases not matched to a gene. CDR3 length equals 15 residues. Source material: peripheral blood. The sequence was obtained from a man over 45 with COVID-19, enrolled during active disease. The chain links TRBV6-5 to TRBJ1-1; 8 bases fit TRBD1. Here the CDR3 reads CASSSTRQGRTEAFF. The CDR3 bases are TGTGCCAGCAGTTCTACCAGACAGGGGCGCACTGAAGCTTTCTTT.